The 30 T cell receptor beta chains given below trace back to one sample, sequenced in a study of OX40 agonist ivuxolimab in advanced cancers. Generated by immunoSEQ multiplex PCR, the TCRdb table keeps only in-frame clones and is missing some. The table records under 85,000 clones, around 80% of them present only once. Sample: CD4+ or CD8+ T cells sorted from blood, taken in a trial of the OX40 agonist ivuxolimab. These receptor sequences come from an adult with an advanced solid tumor such as melanoma, head and neck, liver or kidney cancer.

The chain couples TRBV6-6 to TRBJ1-3, with a weak D call TRBD1 (5 bases). CDR3 length: 12 residues. V gave up 3 bases and J gave up 8 bases, with 8 bases separating them. Germline CDR1 reads MNHNY; CDR2 reads SVGAGI (reference sequence). The CDR3 DNA is TGTGCCAGCAGTTATCAGGGCGACACCATATATTTT. Protein: CASSYQGDTIYF.

The V call is TRBV7-8, the J call TRBJ2-1, with 11 bases fitting TRBD2. The germline CDR1 and CDR2 sequences are SGHVS and FQNEAQ. Losses at the gene ends were 3 bases for V and 6 bases for J; bases not matched to a gene: 7. The CDR3 length is 16 residues. CDR3 bases: TGTGCCAGCAGCTTGGTACCGACTAGCGGGGTCAATGAGCAGTTCTTC. This gives the protein CASSLVPTSGVNEQFF.

The chain couples TRBV6-5 to TRBJ2-5, with TRBD2 as a possible D gene (7 bases). Trimming took 0 bases from V and 6 from J, leaving 14 bases between them. CDR3 length: 15 amino acids. Germline V lookup: CDR1 MNHEY, CDR2 SVGAGI. The CDR3, as DNA: TGTGCCAGCAGTTACTCGTCGGGGGGCTTAAAGACCCAGTACTTC. Residues: CASSYSSGGLKTQYF.

This chain joins TRBV27 and TRBJ2-1; 8 positions agree with TRBD1. Germline lookup yields CDR1 MNHEY and CDR2 SMNVEV (reference sequence). The CDR3 sequence is 14 residues long. J gave up 4 bases and V 6 bases, and 5 bases lay outside the gene matches. The CDR3 region has the DNA TGTGCCAGCAGGCCAGGGGGCCTATACAATGAGCAGTTCTTC. Translation: CASRPGGLYNEQFF.

This clone was counted a few times. The CDR3 here is CATSRDPQGGGYTF. DNA for the CDR3: TGTGCCACCAGCAGAGATCCACAGGGGGGTGGCTACACCTTC. The chain recombines TRBV15 with TRBJ1-2; 8 nucleotides match TRBD1. V lost 0 bases, J lost 7 bases, and 4 bases stayed unmatched. Germline V gives CDR1 LNHNV, CDR2 YYDKDF (reference sequence). CDR3 length: 14 amino acids.

The chain employs TRBV19 and TRBJ2-1; D uncertain. V was shortened by 5 bases and J by 7 bases, with 12 bases between the two germline ends. Germline CDR1 and CDR2: LNHDA and SQIVND (reference sequence). CDR3 length: 13 amino acids. The CDR3 reads CASSFRSSNEQFF. The CDR3 DNA reads TGTGCCAGTAGTTTTAGGAGCTCTAATGAGCAGTTCTTC.

This clone has a single count. The chain is built from TRBV19 and TRBJ1-1; no clear D. Germline CDR1 reads LNHDA; CDR2 reads SQIVND (reference sequence). This CDR3 comprises 13 residues. Trimming removed 3 bases at V and 4 bases at J, with 9 bases between. The CDR3 DNA reads TGTGCCAGTAGTATTTCCAGTGCCACTGAAGCTTTCTTT. It is translated as CASSISSATEAFF. Complete variable domain (other parts from reference TRBV19 and TRBJ1-1): DGGITQSPKYLFRKEGQNVTLSCEQNLNHDAMYWYRQDPGQGLRLIYYSQIVNDFQKGDIAEGYSVSREKKESFPLTVTSAQKNPTAFYLCASSISSATEAFFGQGTRLTVV.

The chain employs TRBV10-3 and TRBJ1-2; possible D gene TRBD1, 6 bases. Trimming pared 5 bases from V and 7 bases from J, leaving 11 bases between. CDR1 and CDR2 from the germline V gene are ENHRY and SYGVKD. The CDR3 has 12 amino acids. CDR3 nucleotide sequence: TGTGCCATCAGTCGGACAGCATCTGGCTACACCTTC. It yields the protein CAISRTASGYTF.

The chain carries TRBV6-5 and TRBJ2-5; possible D gene TRBD2, 6 bases. CDR1 and CDR2 from the germline V gene are MNHEY and SVGAGI. This CDR3 comprises 15 residues. Trimming shortened V by 0 bases and J by 5 bases, and 13 bases separated the two germline ends. The chain's CDR3 is CASSYSTTGGETQYF. CDR3 DNA sequence: TGTGCCAGCAGTTACTCGACAACAGGAGGGGAGACCCAGTACTTC.

This clone has only one observation. The rearrangement links TRBV5-4 to TRBJ2-2; 7 bases are shared with TRBD1. The V and J ends lost 1 base and 5 bases, in that order; junction bases with no gene match: 8. This CDR3 is built from 16 residues. Germline V gene sequence: CDR1 SGHNT, CDR2 YYREEE (reference sequence). CDR3 sequence: CASSLSQNRGTGELFF. CDR3 nucleotide sequence: TGTGCCAGCAGCTTGTCCCAAAACAGGGGTACCGGGGAGCTGTTTTTT. Full variable domain (outside the CDR3, taken from reference TRBV5-4 and TRBJ2-2): ETGVTQSPTHLIKTRGQQVTLRCSSQSGHNTVSWYQQALGQGPQFIFQYYREEENGRGNFPPRFSGLQFPNYSSELNVNALELDDSALYLCASSLSQNRGTGELFFGEGSRLTVL.

J is TRBJ1-3 and V is TRBV18; 7 nucleotides line up with TRBD1. V gave up 2 bases and J gave up 5 bases; unmatched junction bases: 6. CDR1 and CDR2 (germline): KGHSH, LQKENI. The CDR3 extends over 15 amino acids. DNA of the CDR3: TGTGCCAGCTCACCAGACAGGGAATATCGAAACACCATATATTTT. Its translation is CASSPDREYRNTIYF.

This rearrangement joins TRBV6-1 to TRBJ1-6; 7 bases are shared with TRBD1. Germline V lookup: CDR1 MNHNS, CDR2 SASEGT. The CDR3 contains 16 residues. With 1 base clipped from V and 3 bases from J, the junction kept 3 bases outside the gene matches. CDR3 nucleotides: TGTGCCAGCAGTGAAGGGACAGGTTACTATAATTCACCCCTCCACTTT. This translates into CASSEGTGYYNSPLHF.

A few counts support this clone. The chain recombines TRBV2 with TRBJ2-1; 8 bases line up with TRBD2. The CDR3 has 15 residues. With V trimmed by 4 bases and J by 9 bases, 11 bases remained unmatched. The germline gives CDR1 SNHLY, CDR2 FYNNEI. CDR3 DNA sequence: TGTGCCAGCAGTGTTGGACTAGCCCAGTCGAGTGAGCAGTTCTTC. As protein: CASSVGLAQSSEQFF.

The chain links TRBV5-1 to TRBJ2-7, with a tentative D call TRBD1 (5 bases). V lost 7 bases and J 4 bases, leaving 15 bases between the germline ends. This CDR3 is 13 amino acids long. The V gene's germline CDR1 is SGHRS and CDR2 YFSETQ. The CDR3 coding sequence is TGCGCCAGCGGAAAACAGGAGTCGTACGAGCAGTACTTC. This translates into CASGKQESYEQYF.

The chain is built from TRBV2 and TRBJ1-2; D ambiguous. The CDR3 runs to 15 residues. Germline V gives CDR1 SNHLY, CDR2 FYNNEI. V gave up 7 bases and J gave up 4 bases, with 19 bases separating them. Here the CDR3 reads CASIVRALAAYGYTF. CDR3 coding DNA: TGTGCCAGCATAGTGAGGGCTCTGGCGGCCTATGGCTACACCTTC. Full variable domain (outside the CDR3, taken from reference TRBV2 and TRBJ1-2): EPEVTQTPSHQVTQMGQEVILRCVPISNHLYFYWYRQILGQKVEFLVSFYNNEISEKSEIFDDQFSVERPDGSNFTLKIRSTKLEDSAMYFCASIVRALAAYGYTFGSGTRLTVV.

The V gene is TRBV6-6, the J gene TRBJ2-1, with 10 bases fitting TRBD1. The CDR3 extends over 14 amino acids. The germline gives CDR1 MNHNY, CDR2 SVGAGI (reference sequence). The junction had 1 base not matched to a gene; V was cut back by 4 bases and J by 4 bases. CDR3 region: CASSWDRGYNEQFF. In nucleotides, the CDR3 is TGTGCCAGCAGTTGGGACAGGGGATACAATGAGCAGTTCTTC.

There are a few counts of this clone. The J gene is TRBJ1-2, the V gene TRBV18; unclear D gene. The CDR3 is 13 amino acids. V was shortened by 4 bases and J by 8 bases, with 14 bases between the two germline ends. The germline V gene encodes CDR1 KGHSH and CDR2 LQKENI. CDR3 amino acids: CASSLNGLAGYTF. In DNA form, the CDR3 reads TGTGCCAGCTCACTGAATGGGCTGGCGGGCTACACCTTC.

V gene TRBV9 combines with J gene TRBJ2-1; 10 positions agree with TRBD2. With V trimmed by 1 base and J by 9 bases, 7 bases remained unmatched. Germline V gene sequence: CDR1 SGDLS, CDR2 YYNGEE. The CDR3 is 15 amino acids. CDR3 loop: CASSVIPSGRGEQFF. CDR3 DNA: TGTGCCAGCAGCGTAATCCCTAGCGGGAGAGGTGAGCAGTTCTTC.

This chain connects TRBV21-1 to TRBJ2-1; TRBD1, the table's D call, lacks a check against the DNA. TRBV21-1 is annotated as a pseudogene. The CDR3 contains 22 residues. The DNA for the CDR3 is TGTGCCAGCAGCCCGCAACCGACCGGGACAGGAGCCGACTATCCGTTCTACAATGAGCAGTTCTTC. It codes for CASSPQPTGTGADYPFYNEQFF.

The V gene is TRBV20-1, the J gene TRBJ1-2, with D tentatively TRBD1 (5 bases). This CDR3 has 11 amino acids. Per germline, CDR1 DFQATT and CDR2 SNEGSKA (reference sequence). Written as DNA, the CDR3 is TGCAGCGGGGGAGCAAACTATGGCTACACCTTC. Encoded protein: CSGGANYGYTF.

The CDR3 sequence is CASRSGTASNQPQHF. The CDR3 DNA reads TGTGCCAGCAGATCCGGGACAGCGAGCAATCAGCCCCAGCATTTT. The chain uses TRBV2 and TRBJ1-5; 7 nucleotides line up with TRBD1. This CDR3 has 15 amino acids. Germline-derived CDR1 and CDR2 are SNHLY and FYNNEI. V gave up 6 bases and J gave up 1 base; unmatched junction bases: 6.

Notes on this clone: One junction end disagrees with the germline gene, perhaps due to a read error. The chain is built from TRBV7-7 and TRBJ2-2; tentatively, D is TRBD2 (6 bases). Germline loops: CDR1 SSHAT, CDR2 FNYEAQ (reference sequence). The CDR3 has 17 amino acids. The CDR3 DNA sequence: TGTGCTAGCAGCCCGGCCAGGGACTTGGCGAACACCGGGGAGCTGTTTTTT. Its translation: CASSPARDLANTGELFF.

To note about this clone: The junction shows a germline mismatch at one end, possibly a read error. This rearrangement joins TRBV30 to TRBJ2-2; a possible D gene is TRBD2 (5 bases). There are 14 residues in the CDR3. Looked up from germline, CDR1 is GTSNPN and CDR2 is SVGIG (reference sequence). The CDR3 reads CAWRKTYNTGEPFF. In DNA form, the CDR3 reads TGTGCCTGGAGGAAGACTTATAACACCGGGGAGCCGTTTTTT.

The chain couples TRBV27 to TRBJ1-6; D ambiguous. Germline values: CDR1 MNHEY, CDR2 SMNVEV (reference sequence). Trimming shortened V by 7 bases and J by 1 base, and 5 bases separated the two germline ends. The CDR3 consists of 13 residues. The CDR3 DNA reads as TGTGCCAGCAAGGAATCCTATAATTCACCCCTCCACTTT. Translation: CASKESYNSPLHF.

V gene TRBV4-2 combines with J gene TRBJ1-5; TRBD1 matches 8 bases. The germline V gene has CDR1 LGHNA and CDR2 YNFKEQ. The length of the CDR3 is 19 residues. Losses at the gene ends were 3 bases for V and 0 bases for J; bases not matched to a gene: 13. CDR3 sequence: CASSQVSTGADVSNQPQHF. DNA of the CDR3: TGTGCCAGCAGCCAGGTTTCGACAGGGGCCGATGTTAGCAATCAGCCCCAGCATTTT.

The CDR3 region has the DNA TGTGCCAGCTCACCATCAGATAGTAACACCATATATTTT. Its protein product is CASSPSDSNTIYF. The chain joins TRBV18 to TRBJ1-3; the D is unclear. With 2 bases removed from V and 7 bases from J, the gap between germline ends came to 9 bases. The germline gives CDR1 KGHSH, CDR2 LQKENI. The CDR3 is 13 amino acids.

A few counts support this clone. The chain is built from TRBV5-1 and TRBJ1-6, with unresolved D. The germline V and J ends were trimmed by 7 bases and 7 bases, with 15 bases remaining between them. Looked up from germline, CDR1 is SGHRS and CDR2 is YFSETQ. CDR3 length: 14 amino acids. In DNA form, the CDR3 reads TGCGCCAGCCGGTACGAAACGGGAAATTCACCCCTCCACTTT. Translated, it gives CASRYETGNSPLHF.

The chain has TRBV10-3 and TRBJ2-7; the match to TRBD1 covers 8 bases. J lost 6 bases, V lost 0 bases, and 4 bases had no gene match. The CDR3 is made up of 14 amino acids. Germline V gene data show CDR1 as ENHRY and CDR2 as SYGVKD. The CDR3 reads CAISESRDRGEQYF. Here the CDR3 DNA reads TGTGCCATCAGTGAGTCGAGAGACAGGGGCGAGCAGTACTTC.

The J gene is TRBJ2-3, the V gene TRBV19; TRBD2 matches 9 bases. The CDR3 extends over 15 amino acids. J gave up 4 bases and V 10 bases, and 12 bases lay outside the gene matches. Germline CDR1 reads LNHDA; CDR2 reads SQIVND (reference sequence). The CDR3 reads CATMPAGGPPDTQYF. DNA of the CDR3: TGTGCCACTATGCCCGCGGGAGGGCCACCAGATACGCAGTATTTT.

The chain uses TRBV6-4 and TRBJ1-1; 7 positions match TRBD1. Per the germline V gene, CDR1 is MRHNA and CDR2 is SNTAGT. The CDR3 totals 15 residues. V was clipped by 6 bases and J by 7 bases; unmatched bases: 14. The CDR3 region has the DNA TGTGCCAGCAGCTCCTCTTACAGGGGCGACAGTGAAGCTTTCTTT. This translates into CASSSSYRGDSEAFF.